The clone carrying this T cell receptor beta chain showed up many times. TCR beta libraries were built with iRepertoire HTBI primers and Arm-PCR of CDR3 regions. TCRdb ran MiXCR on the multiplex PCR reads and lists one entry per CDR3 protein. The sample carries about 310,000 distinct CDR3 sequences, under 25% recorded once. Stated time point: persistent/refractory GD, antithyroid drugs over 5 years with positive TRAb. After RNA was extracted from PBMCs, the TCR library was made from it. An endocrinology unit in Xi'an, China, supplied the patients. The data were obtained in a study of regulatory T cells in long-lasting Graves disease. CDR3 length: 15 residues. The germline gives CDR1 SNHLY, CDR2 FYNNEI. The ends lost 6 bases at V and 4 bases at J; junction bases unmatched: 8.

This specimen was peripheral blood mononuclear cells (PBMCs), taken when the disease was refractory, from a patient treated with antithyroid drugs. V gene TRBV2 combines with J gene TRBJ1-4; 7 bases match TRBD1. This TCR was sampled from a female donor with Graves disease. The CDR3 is CASRPGQTLNEKLFF. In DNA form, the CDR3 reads TGTGCCAGCAGGCCGGGACAGACACTTAATGAAAAACTGTTTTTT.